This T cell receptor (beta chain) is drawn from a study of T-cell reconstitution after alpha-beta-depleted transplantation in children. The TCRbeta library was prepared with unique molecular identifiers. One entry per CDR3 protein results from TCRdb running MiXCR on the PCR reads. This sample has some 550,000 distinct CDR3 sequences, with approximately 16% found just once. V dropped 4 bases and J dropped 5; count of bases not matched to a gene: 6. The CDR3 sequence is 15 residues long. The germline gives CDR1 SGHRS, CDR2 YFSETQ. The sequenced sample was PBMCs from the stem cell graft donor, obtained from the stem cell graft. This clonotype was sampled from a human donor who donated a stem cell graft to a child with acute lymphoblastic leukemia. The chain joins TRBV5-1 to TRBJ1-1; 12 bases are a match to TRBD1. This chain's CDR3 is CASSAPGQGATEAFF. CDR3 nucleotide sequence: TGCGCCAGCAGCGCCCCGGGACAGGGGGCAACTGAAGCTTTCTTT.